The clone carrying this T cell receptor (beta chain) was counted many times. Its specificity is not known. Germline V gives CDR1 SGHRS, CDR2 YFSETQ. V was clipped by 0 bases and J by 7 bases; unmatched bases: 9. This CDR3 contains 17 residues. This sample is drawn from a study of T cells after yellow fever vaccination. Across the study: Preparation of fractions with low cell numbers was performed using SMART-Seq v4 Ultra Low Input.

The authors made TCR cDNA by 5'RACE template switching, adding a universal primer site and UMIs. TCRdb reanalysed the 5' RACE reads using MiXCR and keeps one entry per CDR3 protein. In the table there are 250,000 or so distinct CDR3 sequences, roughly 3.5% of which are singletons. Notes on the study in general: The appearance of a small share of clonotypes in both CD4 and CD8 compartments was observed. Subsequent to the booster, the majority of primary-vaccination clones reappeared (96% CD4, 85% to 90% CD8).

This receptor was obtained from a man aged 18 to 30 who received the YFV17D yellow fever vaccine. The sequences come from PBMCs, collected 15 days after the yellow fever booster vaccination. V and J are TRBV5-1 and TRBJ2-3, with 12 nucleotides matching TRBD2. The CDR3 loop reads CASSLETSGGPGHTQYF. CDR3 DNA sequence: TGCGCCAGCAGCTTGGAGACTAGCGGGGGCCCGGGGCATACGCAGTATTTT.